Sequencing of this TCR beta chain was carried out in a study of blood T cell repertoires in COVID-19 (dated by TCRdb to 2020 to 2021). Regarding the complete study: Collaborator samples came from the United States, Italy and Spain and covered acute and convalescent phases of COVID-19. A freely available public database, intended as a resource for researchers studying the immune response to SARS-CoV-2, is where the repertoires were released. Nearly every sample came with metadata listing a de-identified subject ID, COVID-19 status, age in years and sex. The samples were drawn from two sources: the first 160 participants of the ongoing ImmuneRACE study, and 1,000 to 1,500 subjects contributed by 6 global collaborators. Subjects who had been exposed to COVID-19, were actively infected with it, or had recovered from it provided the deeply sampled blood TCRbeta repertoires that made up the dataset. The material from the prospective study consisted of cDNA or gDNA derived from T cells, B-cell-depleted T cells, or PBMCs. Where available, HLA class I and class II types were taken from metadata supplied by the sample provider and were not determined by assay-based typing.

The collaborating institutions used their own protocols to collect whole blood in K2EDTA tubes. For TCRbeta analysis, collaborator samples were shipped as frozen whole blood, as isolated PBMCs, or as DNA extracted from either sample type. This clone occurred once. Its antigen is still unknown. The input lacks base qualities; no much larger clone sits a single base away. The immunoSEQ Assay, a bias-controlled multiplex PCR, was used to amplify TCRbeta CDR3 regions from genomic DNA. The study's own analysis went as follows. Within the assay, amplification of reference gene primers was used to estimate how many nucleated cells each sample contained. Sequence reads were collapsed and filtered to measure the absolute abundance of every unique TCRbeta CDR3 rearrangement. For each sample, productive Simpson clonality was calculated as the square root of Simpson's diversity index across productive rearrangements. TCRdb took this table from immuneACCESS and kept in-frame rearrangements with V and J called. Such tables lack part of the clones; where checked against another copy, unresolved V genes explain under half of the gap, and the rest is unexplained. V and J calls and clone size come straight from that table; D and trimming were deduced from the DNA. This sample is represented by 37,000 or so clones; about 80% of them were singletons. Roughly 2% of the sample is held by the ten biggest clonotypes.

V is shortened by 2 bases, J by 7 bases, and the region joining them spans 12 bases. From the cysteine up to the phenylalanine, the CDR3 has a length of 13 residues. Only CDR3 DNA is held: 39 bases, read in frame from base 1. For CDR1 and CDR2, the germline V gene lists MNHEY and SVGEGT. Results the study describes overall, beyond this receptor: The quantity of clinical and demographic metadata differed by source and by participant and was supplied without curation.

This chain joins TRBV6-2 or TRBV6-3 to TRBJ2-7; the best D guess is TRBD1, with 6 bases matching. The receptor comes from a man between 60 and 70 years old with active COVID-19. Material for sequencing was peripheral blood. The nucleotides are TGTGCCAGCAGTTACGTACAGGGCAGGGAGCAGTACTTC. The translation is CASSYVQGREQYF.